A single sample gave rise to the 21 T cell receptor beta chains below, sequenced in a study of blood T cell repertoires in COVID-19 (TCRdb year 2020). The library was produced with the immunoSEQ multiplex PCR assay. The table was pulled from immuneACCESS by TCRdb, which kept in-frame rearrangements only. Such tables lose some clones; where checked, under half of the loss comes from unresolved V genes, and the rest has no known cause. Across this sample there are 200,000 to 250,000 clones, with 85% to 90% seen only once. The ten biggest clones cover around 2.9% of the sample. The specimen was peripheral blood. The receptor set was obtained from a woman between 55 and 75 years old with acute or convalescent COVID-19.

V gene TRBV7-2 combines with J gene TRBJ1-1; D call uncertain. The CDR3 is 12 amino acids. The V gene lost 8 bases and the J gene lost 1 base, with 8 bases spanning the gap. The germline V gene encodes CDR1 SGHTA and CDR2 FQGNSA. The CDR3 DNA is TGTGCCAGCCTTCTACCGAACACTGAAGCTTTCTTT. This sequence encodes CASLLPNTEAFF.

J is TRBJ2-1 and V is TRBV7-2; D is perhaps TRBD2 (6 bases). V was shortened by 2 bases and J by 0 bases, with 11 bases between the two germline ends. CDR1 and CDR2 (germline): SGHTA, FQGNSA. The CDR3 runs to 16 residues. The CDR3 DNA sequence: TGTGCCAGCAGCTTAATGGCGGGGAGCTCCTACAATGAGCAGTTCTTC. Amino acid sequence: CASSLMAGSSYNEQFF.

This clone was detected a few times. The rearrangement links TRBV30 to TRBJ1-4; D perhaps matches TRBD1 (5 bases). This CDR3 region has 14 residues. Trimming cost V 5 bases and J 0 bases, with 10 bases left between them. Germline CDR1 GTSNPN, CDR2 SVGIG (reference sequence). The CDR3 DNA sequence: TGTGCCTGGGGTGAGGGGACAACTAATGAAAAACTGTTTTTT. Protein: CAWGEGTTNEKLFF. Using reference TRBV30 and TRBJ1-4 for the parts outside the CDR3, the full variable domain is SQTIHQWPATLVQPVGSPLSLECTVEGTSNPNLYWYRQAAGRGLQLLFYSVGIGQISSEVPQNLSASRPQDRQFILSSKKLLLSDSGFYLCAWGEGTTNEKLFFGSGTQLSVL.

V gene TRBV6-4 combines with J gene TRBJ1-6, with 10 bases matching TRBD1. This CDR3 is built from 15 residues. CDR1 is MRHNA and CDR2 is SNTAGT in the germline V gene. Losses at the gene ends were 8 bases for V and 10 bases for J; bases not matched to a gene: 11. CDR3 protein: CASRPGQGRESPLHF. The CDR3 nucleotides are TGTGCCAGCCGACCGGGACAGGGGAGAGAATCACCCCTCCACTTT.

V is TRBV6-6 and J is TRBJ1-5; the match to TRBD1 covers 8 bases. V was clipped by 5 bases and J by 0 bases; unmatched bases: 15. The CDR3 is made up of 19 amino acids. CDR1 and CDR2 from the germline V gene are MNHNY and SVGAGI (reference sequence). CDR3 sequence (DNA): TGTGCCAGCAGTCACGGAACCTTGGGACAGGTAGGTAGCAATCAGCCCCAGCATTTT. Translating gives CASSHGTLGQVGSNQPQHF.

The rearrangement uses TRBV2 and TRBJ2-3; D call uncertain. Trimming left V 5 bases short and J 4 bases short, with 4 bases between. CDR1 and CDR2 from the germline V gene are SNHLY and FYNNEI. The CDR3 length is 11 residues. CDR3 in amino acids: CASSLSDTQYF. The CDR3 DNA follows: TGTGCCAGCAGTCTCTCAGATACGCAGTATTTT.

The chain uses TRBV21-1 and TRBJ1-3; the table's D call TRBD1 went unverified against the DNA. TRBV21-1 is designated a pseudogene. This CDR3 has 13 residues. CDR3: CAARTGSGNTIYF. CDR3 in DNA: TGTGCCGCCAGGACAGGGTCTGGAAACACCATATATTTT.

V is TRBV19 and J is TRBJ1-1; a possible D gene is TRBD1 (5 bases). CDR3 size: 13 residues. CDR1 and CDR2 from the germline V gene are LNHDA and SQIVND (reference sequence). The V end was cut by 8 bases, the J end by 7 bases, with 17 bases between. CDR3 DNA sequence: TGTGCCAGTCACCTAAGACAGAGCAGTGAAGCTTTCTTT. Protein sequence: CASHLRQSSEAFF.

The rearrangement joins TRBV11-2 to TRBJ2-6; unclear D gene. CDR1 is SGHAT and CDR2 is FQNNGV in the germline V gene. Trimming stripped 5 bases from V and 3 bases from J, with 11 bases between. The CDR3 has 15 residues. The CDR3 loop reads CASSVTSFGANVLTF. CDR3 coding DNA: TGTGCCAGCAGCGTTACATCGTTTGGGGCCAACGTCCTGACTTTC.

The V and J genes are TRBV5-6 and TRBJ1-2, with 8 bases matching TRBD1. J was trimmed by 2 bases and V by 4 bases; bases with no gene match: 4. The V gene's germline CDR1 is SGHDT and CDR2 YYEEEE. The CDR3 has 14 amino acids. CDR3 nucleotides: TGTGCCAGCAGCCCCGGACAGGGAAACTATGGCTACACCTTC. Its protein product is CASSPGQGNYGYTF.

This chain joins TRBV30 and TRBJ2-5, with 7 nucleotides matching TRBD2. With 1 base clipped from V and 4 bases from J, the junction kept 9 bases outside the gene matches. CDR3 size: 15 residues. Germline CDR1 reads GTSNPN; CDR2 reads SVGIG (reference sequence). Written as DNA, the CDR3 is TGTGCCTGGAGTGCCGTGGGAGGGCCGGGAGAGACCCAGTACTTC. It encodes CAWSAVGGPGETQYF. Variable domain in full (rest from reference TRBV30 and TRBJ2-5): SQTIHQWPATLVQPVGSPLSLECTVEGTSNPNLYWYRQAAGRGLQLLFYSVGIGQISSEVPQNLSASRPQDRQFILSSKKLLLSDSGFYLCAWSAVGGPGETQYFGPGTRLLVL.

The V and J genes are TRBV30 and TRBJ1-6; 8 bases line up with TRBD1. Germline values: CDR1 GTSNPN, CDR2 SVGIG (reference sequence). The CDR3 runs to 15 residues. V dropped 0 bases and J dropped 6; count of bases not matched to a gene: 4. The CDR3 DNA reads TGTGCCTGGAGTGTACGTGGACAGGGTAATTCACCCCTCCACTTT. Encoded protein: CAWSVRGQGNSPLHF. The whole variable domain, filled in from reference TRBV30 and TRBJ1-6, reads SQTIHQWPATLVQPVGSPLSLECTVEGTSNPNLYWYRQAAGRGLQLLFYSVGIGQISSEVPQNLSASRPQDRQFILSSKKLLLSDSGFYLCAWSVRGQGNSPLHFGNGTRLTVT.

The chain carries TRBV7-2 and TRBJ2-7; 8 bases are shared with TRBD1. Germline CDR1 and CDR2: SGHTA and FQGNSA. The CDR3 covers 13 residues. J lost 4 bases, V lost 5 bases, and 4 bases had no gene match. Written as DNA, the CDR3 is TGTGCCAGCAGCCTGGACAGGGTGTACGAGCAGTACTTC. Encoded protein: CASSLDRVYEQYF.

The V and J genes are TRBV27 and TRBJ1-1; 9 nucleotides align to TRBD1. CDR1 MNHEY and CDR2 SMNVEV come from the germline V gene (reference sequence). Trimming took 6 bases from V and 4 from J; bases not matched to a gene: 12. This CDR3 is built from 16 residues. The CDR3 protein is CASSSLKQGAVTEAFF. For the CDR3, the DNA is TGTGCCAGCAGCTCGCTAAAACAGGGGGCGGTCACTGAAGCTTTCTTT.

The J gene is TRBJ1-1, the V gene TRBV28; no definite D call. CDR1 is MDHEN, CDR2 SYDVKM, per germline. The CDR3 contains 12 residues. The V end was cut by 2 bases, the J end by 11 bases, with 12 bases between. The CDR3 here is CASSLGGAKAFF. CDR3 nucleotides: TGTGCCAGCAGTTTAGGCGGTGCTAAGGCTTTCTTT.

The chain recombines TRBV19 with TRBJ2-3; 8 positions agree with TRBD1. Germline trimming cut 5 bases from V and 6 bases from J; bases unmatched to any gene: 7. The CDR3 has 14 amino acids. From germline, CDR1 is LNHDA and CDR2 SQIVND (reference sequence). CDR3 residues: CASSQGANRDTQYF. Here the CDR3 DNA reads TGTGCCAGTAGTCAGGGGGCCAACAGGGATACGCAGTATTTT.

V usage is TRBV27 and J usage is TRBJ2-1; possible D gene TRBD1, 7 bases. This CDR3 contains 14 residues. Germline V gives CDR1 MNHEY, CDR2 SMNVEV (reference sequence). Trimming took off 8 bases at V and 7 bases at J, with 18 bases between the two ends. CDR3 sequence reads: CASRYAGQTNEQFF. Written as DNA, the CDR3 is TGTGCCAGCCGGTATGCGGGACAGACTAATGAGCAGTTCTTC.

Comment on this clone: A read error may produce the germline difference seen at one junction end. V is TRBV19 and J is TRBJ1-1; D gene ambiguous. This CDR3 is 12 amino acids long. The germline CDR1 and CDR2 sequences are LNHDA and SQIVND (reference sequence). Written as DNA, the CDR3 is TGTGCCAGTAGTACCTCGCCCGGGGTCCGCGACTTT. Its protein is CASSTSPGVRDF.

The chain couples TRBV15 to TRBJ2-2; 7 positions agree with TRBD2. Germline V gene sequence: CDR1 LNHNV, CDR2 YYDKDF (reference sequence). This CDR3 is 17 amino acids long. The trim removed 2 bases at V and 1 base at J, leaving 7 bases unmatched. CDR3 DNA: TGTGCCACCAGCAGACCCGGGGGGACCAAGAACACCGGGGAGCTGTTTTTT. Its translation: CATSRPGGTKNTGELFF. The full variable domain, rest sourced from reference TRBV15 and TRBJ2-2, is DAMVIQNPRYQVTQFGKPVTLSCSQTLNHNVMYWYQQKSSQAPKLLFHYYDKDFNNEADTPDNFQSRRPNTSFCFLDIRSPGLGDTAMYLCATSRPGGTKNTGELFFGEGSRLTVL.

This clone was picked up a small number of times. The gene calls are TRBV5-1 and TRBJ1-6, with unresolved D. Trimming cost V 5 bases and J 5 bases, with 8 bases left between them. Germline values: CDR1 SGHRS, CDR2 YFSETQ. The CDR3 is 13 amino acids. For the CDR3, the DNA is TGCGCCAGCAGTCGGGTCGATAATTCACCCCTCCACTTT. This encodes CASSRVDNSPLHF.

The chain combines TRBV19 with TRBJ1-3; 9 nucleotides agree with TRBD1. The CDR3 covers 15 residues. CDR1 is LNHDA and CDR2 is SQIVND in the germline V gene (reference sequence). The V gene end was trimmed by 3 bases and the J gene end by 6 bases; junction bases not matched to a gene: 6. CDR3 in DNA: TGTGCCAGTAGTATCCCCCGGACAGGGGAAAACACCATATATTTT. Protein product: CASSIPRTGENTIYF.